A single sample gave rise to the 17 T cell receptor beta chains below, sequenced in a study of cytomegalovirus exposure and HLA in healthy donors. The PCR had 60 Vbeta and 13 Jbeta primers. Here immunoSEQ multiplex PCR was the method, and the copy in TCRdb shows in-frame clones only, minus some. The sample lists 100,000 or so clones; 60% to 75% were seen once. The sequencing sample was made of PBMCs. These receptors were taken from a woman between 40 and 55 years old in good health and CMV-seronegative.

With regard to this clone: Mismatch with germline at one junction end may stem from a read error. J is TRBJ2-2 and V is TRBV7-7, with TRBD1 as a possible D gene (6 bases). The CDR3 spans 12 residues. The germline CDR1 and CDR2 sequences are SSHAT and FNYEAQ (reference sequence). CDR3 loop: CASSLRGGELFF. In DNA form, the CDR3 reads TGTGCTAGCAGCTTAAGGGGGGGGGAGCTGTTTTTT.

This chain links TRBV25-1 with TRBJ1-6, with D possibly being TRBD1 (5 bases). The CDR3 contains 12 residues. V was pared by 11 bases and J by 4 bases, with 9 bases between. Germline V lookup: CDR1 MGHDK, CDR2 SYGVNS. CDR3 sequence reads: CAARAYNSPLHF. DNA for the CDR3: TGTGCCGCCAGGGCATATAATTCACCCCTCCACTTT.

The J gene is TRBJ2-1, the V gene TRBV5-4; TRBD2 aligns across 9 bases. Per the germline V gene, CDR1 is SGHNT and CDR2 is YYREEE (reference sequence). With 0 bases clipped from V and 9 bases from J, the junction kept 7 bases outside the gene matches. CDR3 length: 15 amino acids. The CDR3 region has the DNA TGTGCCAGCAGCTTGGTAGGCGGGGGGGCCACTGAGCAGTTCTTC. Translating it yields CASSLVGGGATEQFF.

The chain has TRBV7-2 and TRBJ2-7; 7 bases line up with TRBD2. V shed 6 bases and J 2 bases; nucleotides not matched to a gene: 22. CDR1 is SGHTA and CDR2 is FQGNSA in the germline V gene. This CDR3 comprises 19 residues. CDR3 in amino acids: CASSSFGLFGVAGTYEQYF. Written as DNA, the CDR3 is TGTGCCAGCAGTTCTTTCGGGCTGTTTGGAGTAGCGGGCACCTACGAGCAGTACTTC.

This clone was found a few times. The CDR3 is CAWSPSGEMNTEAFF. The CDR3 DNA sequence: TGTGCCTGGAGTCCGTCCGGGGAGATGAACACTGAAGCTTTCTTT. The chain is built from TRBV30 and TRBJ1-1; D gene unclear. The ends were cut back, 2 bases at V and 0 bases at J, with 13 bases in the middle. The V gene's germline CDR1 is GTSNPN and CDR2 SVGIG (reference sequence). The CDR3 spans 15 residues. Looking up the rest from reference TRBV30 and TRBJ1-1 gives the full variable domain: SQTIHQWPATLVQPVGSPLSLECTVEGTSNPNLYWYRQAAGRGLQLLFYSVGIGQISSEVPQNLSASRPQDRQFILSSKKLLLSDSGFYLCAWSPSGEMNTEAFFGQGTRLTVV.

V usage is TRBV9 and J usage is TRBJ2-2, with D unresolved. The CDR3 has 14 residues. Per germline, CDR1 SGDLS and CDR2 YYNGEE. With 2 bases removed from V and 0 bases from J, the gap between germline ends came to 5 bases. In DNA form, the CDR3 reads TGTGCCAGCAGCGTCCAAACGAACACCGGGGAGCTGTTTTTT. Translating it yields CASSVQTNTGELFF.

The rearrangement joins TRBV7-2 to TRBJ2-7; TRBD2 is a possible D gene (5 bases). The CDR3 length is 15 residues. CDR1 SGHTA and CDR2 FQGNSA come from the germline V gene. With 5 bases removed from V and 4 bases from J, the gap between germline ends came to 18 bases. CDR3 protein: CASSHGVDGVYEQYF. The CDR3, as DNA: TGTGCCAGCAGCCATGGGGTCGACGGGGTGTACGAGCAGTACTTC. The full variable domain, with the rest looked up from reference TRBV7-2 and TRBJ2-7, is GAGVSQSPSNKVTEKGKDVELRCDPISGHTALYWYRQSLGQGLEFLIYFQGNSAPDKSGLPSDRFSAERTGGSVSTLTIQRTQQEDSAVYLCASSHGVDGVYEQYFGPGTRLTVT.

This chain joins TRBV7-6 and TRBJ2-2; 8 bases are a match to TRBD2. Germline CDR1 reads SGHVS; CDR2 reads FNYEAQ. V gave up 3 bases and J gave up 7 bases; unmatched junction bases: 7. This CDR3 contains 15 residues. CDR3 amino acids: CASSFKPGGRGELFF. The CDR3 nucleotides read TGTGCCAGCAGCTTTAAGCCGGGGGGGCGCGGGGAGCTGTTTTTT.

The J gene is TRBJ2-1, the V gene TRBV19; 7 nucleotides agree with TRBD1. Germline V gene lookup returns CDR1 LNHDA and CDR2 SQIVND (reference sequence). V shed 5 bases and J 10 bases; nucleotides not matched to a gene: 14. This CDR3 has 15 residues. Here the CDR3 reads CASSGRDRVQEEQFF. In nucleotides, the CDR3 is TGTGCCAGTAGTGGCCGTGACAGGGTTCAGGAGGAGCAGTTCTTC. The full variable domain, completed using reference TRBV19 and TRBJ2-1, is DGGITQSPKYLFRKEGQNVTLSCEQNLNHDAMYWYRQDPGQGLRLIYYSQIVNDFQKGDIAEGYSVSREKKESFPLTVTSAQKNPTAFYLCASSGRDRVQEEQFFGPGTRLTVL.

The chain employs TRBV4-2 and TRBJ2-7; 14 bases match TRBD2. This CDR3 contains 16 residues. Germline V lookup: CDR1 LGHNA, CDR2 YNFKEQ. Germline trimming cut 5 bases from V and 0 bases from J; bases unmatched to any gene: 3. The CDR3 protein is CASSSGTSGSSYEQYF. The DNA for the CDR3 is TGTGCCAGCAGCTCGGGGACTAGCGGGAGCTCCTACGAGCAGTACTTC.

The chain links TRBV7-2 to TRBJ1-5, with 7 bases lining up with TRBD1. Trimming cost V 6 bases and J 2 bases; bases outside gene matches: 7. Germline CDR1 SGHTA, CDR2 FQGNSA. The CDR3 loop spans 15 amino acids. Written as DNA, the CDR3 is TGTGCCAGCAGGTCGACAGGGATAGGCAATCAGCCCCAGCATTTT. Its translation is CASRSTGIGNQPQHF.

The rearrangement links TRBV2 to TRBJ2-3, with 13 bases identical to TRBD2. After removal of 6 bases from V and 4 bases from J, the junction contained 4 bases not matched to a gene. The germline CDR1 and CDR2 sequences are SNHLY and FYNNEI. The CDR3 is made up of 15 amino acids. CDR3 bases: TGTGCCAGCAGACTAGCGGGAGGGACCGCAGATACGCAGTATTTT. Translating gives CASRLAGGTADTQYF. The whole variable domain, remainder taken from reference TRBV2 and TRBJ2-3, is EPEVTQTPSHQVTQMGQEVILRCVPISNHLYFYWYRQILGQKVEFLVSFYNNEISEKSEIFDDQFSVERPDGSNFTLKIRSTKLEDSAMYFCASRLAGGTADTQYFGPGTRLTVL.

This clone was detected only once. The chain is built from TRBV14 and TRBJ2-7, with 8 bases fitting TRBD2. J lost 1 base, V lost 1 base, and 3 bases had no gene match. Germline CDR1 reads SGHDN; CDR2 reads FVKESK. CDR3 size: 15 residues. Here the CDR3 reads CASSQVAGFSYEQYF. The CDR3 nucleotides read TGTGCCAGCAGCCAAGTAGCGGGATTTTCCTACGAGCAGTACTTC.

This clone was counted a single time. One end of the junction fails to match germline, which may point to a read error. The CDR3 sequence: CAGSPSGAYEQYF. In DNA form, the CDR3 reads TGTGCCGGCAGCCCTAGTGGAGCCTACGAGCAGTACTTC. The J gene is TRBJ2-7, the V gene TRBV11-2; D not certain. From germline, CDR1 is SGHAT and CDR2 FQNNGV. The CDR3 is 13 amino acids.

Here the CDR3 DNA reads TGTGCCAGCTCACCACCGGGACAGGGGGCCCTAATAAACACTGAAGCTTTCTTT. Amino acids: CASSPPGQGALINTEAFF. This chain joins TRBV18 and TRBJ1-1; 12 bases map to TRBD1. Germline CDR1 and CDR2: KGHSH and LQKENI. CDR3 size: 18 residues. J was trimmed by 2 bases and V by 0 bases; bases with no gene match: 7.

The chain carries TRBV27 and TRBJ2-7; D perhaps matches TRBD1 (5 bases). The CDR3 length is 15 residues. V dropped 5 bases and J dropped 0 bases, with 14 bases sitting between them. Looked up from germline, CDR1 is MNHEY and CDR2 is SMNVEV (reference sequence). The CDR3 DNA follows: TGTGCCAGCAGTCAAGGGGCGTCGAGCTCCTACGAGCAGTACTTC. Its protein product is CASSQGASSSYEQYF.

This chain connects TRBV6-5 to TRBJ2-2; D is unresolved. Germline V lookup: CDR1 MNHEY, CDR2 SVGAGI. V lost 5 bases, J lost 8 bases, and 6 bases lay in between. The CDR3 contains 11 residues. CDR3 coding DNA: TGTGCCAGCAGTATCGGGGGGGAGCTGTTTTTT. It specifies CASSIGGELFF.